The text below deals with one T cell receptor beta chain. What it recognizes is unknown. The sample originates from a study of tumor and adjacent non-tumor tissue in lung cancer. Study-level points and caveats: In normal lung, the top 100 clones were significantly more dominant than in tumor.

The germline CDR1 and CDR2 sequences are GTSNPN and SVGIG (reference sequence). This CDR3 has 15 amino acids. V lost 4 bases and J lost 5; bases outside the gene matches: 10. This sample's RNA came from whole unsorted tissue. TCRbeta libraries were built with three rounds of nested PCR, modified from ARM-PCR. TCRdb called the multiplex PCR reads again in MiXCR, with one record for every CDR3 protein. The sample consists of 75,000 to 95,000 distinct CDR3 sequences, about 72% of them appearing once. The genes are TRBV30 and TRBJ2-1, with TRBD2 matching 8 bases. The sample was lung tumor tissue. This TCR was recovered from a man aged 55-75 years with non-small cell lung cancer. The CDR3 spells CAWTVGTRGNNEQFF. In DNA form, the CDR3 reads TGTGCCTGGACTGTAGGGACTAGGGGGAACAATGAGCAGTTCTTC.